This TCR beta chain originates from a study of T-cell reconstitution after alpha-beta-depleted transplantation in children. Preparing the TCRbeta library involved the use of unique molecular identifiers. TCRdb analysed the PCR reads with MiXCR anew, one entry per CDR3 protein. This sample has approximately 220,000 distinct CDR3 sequences, with more than 15% found just once. The CDR3 has 16 residues. Germline CDR1 is KGHSH and CDR2 is LQKENI. Between the trimmed V and J ends, which lost 0 bases and 5 bases, there was a span of 16 bases. This receptor was taken from a male patient aged 2-15 years who had a stem cell transplant for acute lymphoblastic leukemia, so the T cells may come from the graft donor. The source was PBMCs, mostly from graft donor cells, collected 360 days after TCRalphabeta/CD19-depleted stem cell transplant. The V gene is TRBV18, the J gene TRBJ1-2; D uncertain. The chain's CDR3 is CASSPPSDPTPYGYTF. CDR3 DNA sequence: TGTGCCAGCTCACCACCGTCAGACCCAACACCTTATGGCTACACCTTC.